Shown below are 27 T cell receptor beta chains from a single sample sequenced in a study of blood T cell repertoires in COVID-19. Some clones are missing from TCRdb's copy, which holds only in-frame ones; the method was immunoSEQ multiplex PCR. The sample has about 78,000 clones; about 93% are singletons. The source material was peripheral blood. These receptor sequences come from a woman at least 80 years old with acute or convalescent COVID-19.

J is TRBJ2-1 and V is TRBV7-9; 7 nucleotides line up with TRBD2. Germline V CDR1 and CDR2: SEHNR, FQNEAQ (reference sequence). This CDR3 is built from 17 residues. Trimming at V came to 6 bases and at J to 0 bases, leaving 11 bases not matched to a gene. The CDR3 nucleotides read TGTGCCAGCAGATCACAGACCGGGACTAACTCCTACAATGAGCAGTTCTTC. It encodes CASRSQTGTNSYNEQFF.

Here the CDR3 reads CASSFGQSEAFF. As DNA, the CDR3 is TGTGCCAGCAGTTTTGGGCAGAGTGAAGCTTTCTTT. The chain uses TRBV6-5 and TRBJ1-1; D gene unclear. CDR3 length: 12 residues. Germline lookup yields CDR1 MNHEY and CDR2 SVGAGI. V lost 4 bases and J 7 bases, leaving 10 bases between the germline ends.

This clone was recorded a few times. J is TRBJ2-5 and V is TRBV21-1; TRBD1 is the table's D call, not checked against the DNA. TRBV21-1 is a pseudogene. The CDR3 extends over 18 amino acids. The CDR3: CASSQAWTGRGWQETQYF. In DNA, the CDR3 is TGTGCCAGCAGCCAAGCTTGGACAGGCAGGGGGTGGCAAGAGACCCAGTACTTC.

This chain connects TRBV5-1 to TRBJ2-6; 9 bases align to TRBD1. There are 21 residues in the CDR3. From germline, CDR1 is SGHRS and CDR2 YFSETQ. Trimming cost V 2 bases and J 0 bases; bases outside gene matches: 15. The CDR3 region is CASSFGTGTGTFSSGANVLTF. CDR3 in DNA: TGCGCCAGCAGCTTCGGTACCGGGACAGGGACATTTAGCTCTGGGGCCAACGTCCTGACTTTC.

This sequence joins TRBV5-1 and TRBJ1-3; D is perhaps TRBD1 (6 bases). The CDR3 sequence is 14 residues long. The V and J ends lost 3 bases and 2 bases respectively, with 9 bases between them. Per the germline V gene, CDR1 is SGHRS and CDR2 is YFSETQ. CDR3 DNA: TGCGCCAGCAGCTCCACAGGGACTGGAAACACCATATATTTT. It specifies CASSSTGTGNTIYF.

The CDR3 sequence is CASSLGRADTQYF. The CDR3 coding sequence is TGCGCCAGCAGCTTGGGGAGGGCAGATACGCAGTATTTT. The chain has TRBV5-1 and TRBJ2-3, with D perhaps matching TRBD2 (6 bases). Trimming stripped 0 bases from V and 4 bases from J, with 6 bases between. Germline V gene lookup returns CDR1 SGHRS and CDR2 YFSETQ. This CDR3 is 13 amino acids long. The full variable domain, completed using reference TRBV5-1 and TRBJ2-3, is KAGVTQTPRYLIKTRGQQVTLSCSPISGHRSVSWYQQTPGQGLQFLFEYFSETQRNKGNFPGRFSGRQFSNSRSEMNVSTLELGDSALYLCASSLGRADTQYFGPGTRLTVL.

V usage is TRBV6-4 and J usage is TRBJ1-6; 7 nucleotides line up with TRBD1. Germline lookup yields CDR1 MRHNA and CDR2 SNTAGT. V was pared by 6 bases and J by 5 bases, with 7 bases of the junction left unmatched. This CDR3 is built from 15 residues. The DNA of the CDR3 is TGTGCCAGCAGACCCGACAGGGCCGATAATTCACCCCTCCACTTT. Protein sequence: CASRPDRADNSPLHF.

This chain uses TRBV6-4 with TRBJ2-3; D gene uncertain. CDR3 length: 15 residues. Germline V lookup: CDR1 MRHNA, CDR2 SNTAGT. The V end was cut by 4 bases, the J end by 3 bases, with 14 bases between. Here the CDR3 reads CASSAQPGYTDTQYF. CDR3 bases: TGTGCCAGCAGTGCCCAACCAGGCTATACAGATACGCAGTATTTT.

CDR3 bases: TGTGCCAGCAGTTTACTAGCCTGGGGGACCCAGTACTTC. Its translation is CASSLLAWGTQYF. V and J are TRBV27 and TRBJ2-5, with TRBD2 as a possible D gene (5 bases). The CDR3 length is 13 residues. Germline values: CDR1 MNHEY, CDR2 SMNVEV (reference sequence). V was cut by 2 bases and J by 7 bases, with 11 bases left in between.

In this sample, this clone turned up once. CDR3 nucleotides: TGTGCCAGTACTTACGACAGGAATCAGCCCCAGCATTTT. This sequence encodes CASTYDRNQPQHF. V and J are TRBV5-4 and TRBJ1-5, with a possible D match to TRBD1 (6 bases). Germline lookup yields CDR1 SGHNT and CDR2 YYREEE (reference sequence). The germline V and J ends were trimmed by 8 bases and 4 bases, with 13 bases remaining between them. The CDR3 runs to 13 residues. The full variable domain, rest sourced from reference TRBV5-4 and TRBJ1-5, is ETGVTQSPTHLIKTRGQQVTLRCSSQSGHNTVSWYQQALGQGPQFIFQYYREEENGRGNFPPRFSGLQFPNYSSELNVNALELDDSALYLCASTYDRNQPQHFGDGTRLSIL.

The chain uses TRBV5-1 and TRBJ2-5, with TRBD1 as a possible D gene (5 bases). The ends were cut back, 0 bases at V and 1 base at J, with 7 bases in the middle. The CDR3 loop spans 14 amino acids. The germline CDR1 and CDR2 sequences are SGHRS and YFSETQ. The CDR3 sequence: CASSLGQIQETQYF. The CDR3 DNA is TGCGCCAGCAGCTTGGGACAGATCCAAGAGACCCAGTACTTC.

The CDR3 loop is CASSQTLGQGIYGYTF. The CDR3 DNA follows: TGCGCCAGCAGCCAGACTCTGGGACAGGGAATCTATGGCTACACCTTC. The chain carries TRBV4-1 and TRBJ1-2; TRBD1 matches at 9 bases. This CDR3 is built from 16 residues. Germline V CDR1 and CDR2: MGHRA, YSYEKL. The trim removed 3 bases at V and 4 bases at J, leaving 9 bases unmatched.

The gene calls are TRBV15 and TRBJ2-7; the match to TRBD1 covers 10 bases. The CDR3 totals 14 residues. After removal of 3 bases from V and 6 bases from J, the junction contained 5 bases not matched to a gene. Per germline, CDR1 LNHNV and CDR2 YYDKDF (reference sequence). DNA for the CDR3: TGTGCCACCAGCAGGACAGGGGGCATCGTCGAGCAGTACTTC. Protein: CATSRTGGIVEQYF.

This chain joins TRBV5-8 and TRBJ2-2; TRBD1 agrees at 10 bases. Germline lookup yields CDR1 SGHTS and CDR2 YDEGEE. The CDR3 has 14 residues. Trimming removed 7 bases from V and 4 bases from J; junction bases left unmatched: 4. CDR3 nucleotides: TGTGCCAGCTTGGGACAGGGGTTCACCGGGGAGCTGTTTTTT. Amino acid sequence: CASLGQGFTGELFF.

This clone was recorded only once. The genes are TRBV10-2 and TRBJ2-7; D is possibly TRBD2 (6 bases). V dropped 2 bases and J dropped 2 bases, with 7 bases sitting between them. The germline V gene encodes CDR1 WSHSY and CDR2 SAAADI. CDR3 length equals 13 residues. CDR3 sequence reads: CASSEVAAYEQYF. The CDR3, as DNA: TGCGCCAGCAGTGAGGTAGCGGCCTACGAGCAGTACTTC.

This sequence joins TRBV10-2 and TRBJ1-5, with TRBD1 as a possible D gene (6 bases). Trimming removed 6 bases at V and 5 bases at J, with 11 bases between. The germline gives CDR1 WSHSY, CDR2 SAAADI. The CDR3 runs to 13 residues. The CDR3 region is CASRVDRYQPQHF. Here the CDR3 DNA reads TGCGCCAGCAGGGTAGACAGGTATCAGCCCCAGCATTTT.

The chain employs TRBV19 and TRBJ1-2, with 7 bases fitting TRBD1. The germline gives CDR1 LNHDA, CDR2 SQIVND (reference sequence). CDR3 length equals 15 residues. V dropped 5 bases and J dropped 4; count of bases not matched to a gene: 10. CDR3 region: CASSFRDSVFYGYTF. The CDR3 coding sequence is TGTGCCAGTAGTTTCCGGGACAGCGTATTCTATGGCTACACCTTC. Full variable domain (remainder filled in from reference TRBV19 and TRBJ1-2): DGGITQSPKYLFRKEGQNVTLSCEQNLNHDAMYWYRQDPGQGLRLIYYSQIVNDFQKGDIAEGYSVSREKKESFPLTVTSAQKNPTAFYLCASSFRDSVFYGYTFGSGTRLTVV.

This clone has only a few counts. The chain links TRBV5-4 to TRBJ2-2, with D possibly matching TRBD1 (5 bases). Trimming cost V 3 bases and J 5 bases, with 11 bases left between them. Germline values: CDR1 SGHNT, CDR2 YYREEE (reference sequence). The CDR3 runs 14 residues. The CDR3 sequence: CASSSGSYTGELFF. DNA for the CDR3: TGTGCCAGCAGCTCAGGGTCTTATACCGGGGAGCTGTTTTTT.

In its sample, this clone was seen a few times. V gene TRBV2 combines with J gene TRBJ1-6; the D gene is possibly TRBD1 (6 bases). The germline V and J ends were trimmed by 6 bases and 8 bases, with 11 bases remaining between them. CDR3 length: 13 residues. Germline lookup yields CDR1 SNHLY and CDR2 FYNNEI. The CDR3 sequence is CASSVRTDSPLHF. CDR3 sequence (DNA): TGTGCCAGCAGCGTAAGGACAGATTCACCCCTCCACTTT.

The CDR3 DNA is TGCGCCAGCAGCTTGGGTGACAGGAAGTCTGAGACCCAGTACTTC. Translating gives CASSLGDRKSETQYF. This chain connects TRBV5-1 to TRBJ2-5, with D possibly matching TRBD1 (6 bases). Germline lookup yields CDR1 SGHRS and CDR2 YFSETQ. Trimming left V 0 bases short and J 5 bases short, with 14 bases between. The CDR3 sequence is 15 residues long.

This chain uses TRBV19 with TRBJ2-3, with D tentatively TRBD1 (6 bases). Germline V gene sequence: CDR1 LNHDA, CDR2 SQIVND (reference sequence). The CDR3 spans 13 residues. The V end was cut by 7 bases, the J end by 6 bases, with 14 bases between. CDR3 coding DNA: TGTGCCAGTACAGCAGGGGCAGCGGATACGCAGTATTTT. Its protein product is CASTAGAADTQYF.

The chain recombines TRBV7-9 with TRBJ2-1; D call uncertain. The CDR3 is 11 residues long. With 4 bases removed from V and 7 bases from J, the gap between germline ends came to 5 bases. The germline CDR1 and CDR2 sequences are SEHNR and FQNEAQ (reference sequence). For the CDR3, the DNA is TGTGCCAGCAGCTCCTTGAATGAGCAGTTCTTC. Translated, it gives CASSSLNEQFF.

The rearrangement uses TRBV7-9 and TRBJ1-2; D is uncertain. The CDR3 has 15 residues. The ends were cut back, 5 bases at V and 2 bases at J, with 15 bases in the middle. In germline, CDR1 is SEHNR, CDR2 FQNEAQ (reference sequence). The CDR3 region is CASSPSAGPNYGYTF. The DNA for the CDR3 is TGTGCCAGCAGCCCTAGCGCGGGTCCCAACTATGGCTACACCTTC.

The chain carries TRBV27 and TRBJ2-7; 10 bases map to TRBD1. Germline CDR1 and CDR2: MNHEY and SMNVEV (reference sequence). This CDR3 comprises 14 residues. V shed 3 bases and J 3 bases; nucleotides not matched to a gene: 2. Here the CDR3 reads CASSFGTGVYEQYF. The CDR3 region has the DNA TGTGCCAGCAGTTTCGGGACAGGGGTCTACGAGCAGTACTTC.

Note on this clone: Other DNA sequences within the sample encode an identical CDR3. The chain uses TRBV6-2 or TRBV6-3 and TRBJ2-7; 7 bases match TRBD2. The CDR3 consists of 14 residues. Germline V gene lookup returns CDR1 MNHEY and CDR2 SVGEGT. J was trimmed by 1 base and V by 0 bases; bases with no gene match: 0. In nucleotides, the CDR3 is TGTGCCAGCAGTTACTCGCGGGGGTCCTACGAGCAGTACTTC. This codes for CASSYSRGSYEQYF.

V is TRBV5-1 and J is TRBJ1-1; D call uncertain. V gave up 0 bases and J gave up 1 base, with 10 bases separating them. The CDR3 has 15 amino acids. CDR1 is SGHRS and CDR2 is YFSETQ in the germline V gene. In DNA form, the CDR3 reads TGCGCCAGCAGCTTGGCCGCCGGTTCGAACACTGAAGCTTTCTTT. Protein: CASSLAAGSNTEAFF.

The gene calls are TRBV19 and TRBJ2-1; maybe TRBD2 (5 bases). With 5 bases removed from V and 7 bases from J, the gap between germline ends came to 21 bases. The CDR3 contains 16 residues. Germline lookup yields CDR1 LNHDA and CDR2 SQIVND (reference sequence). In DNA, the CDR3 is TGTGCCAGTAGTTATCTTTCCGGGAAGCACCTTAATGAGCAGTTCTTC. Translating it yields CASSYLSGKHLNEQFF.